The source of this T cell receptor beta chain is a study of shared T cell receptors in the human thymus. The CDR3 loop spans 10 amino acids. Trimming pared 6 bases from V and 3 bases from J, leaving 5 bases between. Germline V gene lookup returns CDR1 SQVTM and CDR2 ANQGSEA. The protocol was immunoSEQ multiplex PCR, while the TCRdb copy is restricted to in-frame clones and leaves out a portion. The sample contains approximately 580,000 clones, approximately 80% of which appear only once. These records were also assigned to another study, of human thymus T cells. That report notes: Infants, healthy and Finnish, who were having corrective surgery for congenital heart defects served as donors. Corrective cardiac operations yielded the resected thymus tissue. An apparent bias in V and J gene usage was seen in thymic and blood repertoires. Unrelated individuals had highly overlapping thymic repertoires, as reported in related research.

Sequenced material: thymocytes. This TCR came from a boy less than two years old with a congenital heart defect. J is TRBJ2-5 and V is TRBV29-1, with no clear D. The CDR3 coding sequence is TGCAGCGTGAGTGAAGAGACCCAGTACTTC. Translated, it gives CSVSEETQYF. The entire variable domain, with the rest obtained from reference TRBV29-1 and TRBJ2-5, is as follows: SAVISQKPSRDICQRGTSLTIQCQVDSQVTMMFWYRQQPGQSLTLIATANQGSEATYESGFVIDKFPISRPNLTFSTLTVSNMSPEDSSIYLCSVSEETQYFGPGTRLLVL.